The 26 T cell receptor beta chains below were found in one sample sequenced in a study of spatial heterogeneity in lung cancer. TCRdb recomputed calls from the 5' RACE reads with MiXCR, one row per CDR3 protein. The sample has approximately 7,100 distinct CDR3 sequences; around 3.6% are singletons. Stated time point: sample taken at primary tumor resection. Unsorted tumor, nontumor lung tissue or cryopreserved PBMC supplied the whole RNA. The specimen comprised normal lung tissue next to the tumor, sampled at surgery. Receptor source: a female donor with early-stage non-small cell lung cancer.

This clonotype was observed many times. The library was designed around alpha chains, so this beta chain is a stray read whose abundance carries little weight. The CDR3 loop reads CASSLVSKAEAFF. DNA for the CDR3: TGCGCCAGCAGCTTGGTGTCCAAAGCTGAAGCTTTCTTT. The chain links TRBV5-1 to TRBJ1-1; D gene ambiguous. The germline V gene encodes CDR1 SGHRS and CDR2 YFSETQ. V gave up 0 bases and J gave up 6 bases, with 9 bases separating them. CDR3 length equals 13 residues.

This clonotype was seen ten or more times. In a library made to pick up alpha chains, this beta chain is a stray read with a size that means little. The V gene is TRBV28, the J gene TRBJ1-6; 9 bases match TRBD1. Germline V gene sequence: CDR1 MDHEN, CDR2 SYDVKM. The CDR3 runs 15 residues. J lost 9 bases, V lost 10 bases, and 13 bases had no gene match. CDR3 DNA: TGTGCCACCGCCCCCCCGGGACAGGGTAGTTCACCCCTCCACTTT. It encodes CATAPPGQGSSPLHF.

This clonotype was observed many times. This beta chain is an off-target read within a library intended for alpha chains, so its frequency means little. V gene TRBV20-1 combines with J gene TRBJ2-5; D is undetermined. V lost 2 bases and J lost 1, with 11 bases in between. Germline V gene data show CDR1 as DFQATT and CDR2 as SNEGSKA (reference sequence). The CDR3 has 14 residues. DNA for the CDR3: TGCAGTGCTAGACCATCAGCCTCCCAAGAGACCCAGTACTTC. It codes for CSARPSASQETQYF.

The table lists this clonotype with many counts. Since it is a stray read in a library aimed at alpha chains, this beta chain has a size that is not meaningful. This chain uses TRBV7-2 with TRBJ2-3, with D tentatively TRBD2 (7 bases). CDR1 and CDR2 from the germline V gene are SGHTA and FQGNSA. This CDR3 contains 15 residues. The V and J ends lost 5 bases and 3 bases respectively, with 15 bases between them. The CDR3 region has the DNA TGTGCCAGCAGCCCCTACGGGGGGCCAACAGATACGCAGTATTTT. This codes for CASSPYGGPTDTQYF. The full variable domain, in which reference TRBV7-2 and TRBJ2-3 provide the parts outside the CDR3, is GAGVSQSPSNKVTEKGKDVELRCDPISGHTALYWYRQSLGQGLEFLIYFQGNSAPDKSGLPSDRFSAERTGGSVSTLTIQRTQQEDSAVYLCASSPYGGPTDTQYFGPGTRLTVL.

This clonotype was found many times. Because the library targeted alpha chains, this beta chain is an off-target read whose size means little. The J gene is TRBJ2-2, the V gene TRBV11-2, with a weak D call TRBD2 (6 bases). With 4 bases removed from V and 7 bases from J, the gap between germline ends came to 19 bases. Germline-derived CDR1 and CDR2 are SGHAT and FQNNGV. The length of the CDR3 is 16 residues. The CDR3 reads CASSYSGFWGVGELFF. The DNA of the CDR3 is TGTGCCAGCAGCTATAGCGGATTTTGGGGAGTCGGGGAGCTGTTTTTT.

In its sample, this clonotype was seen many times. This beta chain came through as a stray read in a library set up for alpha chains, and its size says little. The chain has TRBV30 and TRBJ2-2; D unresolved. Germline V gene data show CDR1 as GTSNPN and CDR2 as SVGIG (reference sequence). Trimming pared 7 bases from V and 4 bases from J, leaving 10 bases between. This CDR3 comprises 12 residues. CDR3 residues: CASPSATGELFF. The DNA of the CDR3 is TGTGCCTCCCCGAGTGCCACCGGGGAGCTGTTTTTT.

This clonotype was counted at least ten times. This beta chain turned up in a library designed for alpha chains; as an off-target read, its abundance says little. J is TRBJ2-2 and V is TRBV6-5, with D possibly being TRBD2 (6 bases). This CDR3 region has 15 residues. Germline V gives CDR1 MNHEY, CDR2 SVGAGI. V was clipped by 2 bases and J by 5 bases, with 12 bases between them. The CDR3 nucleotides read TGTGCCAGCAGTTACCAGCCGGGGGTAACCGGGGAGCTGTTTTTT. Its protein product is CASSYQPGVTGELFF.

This clonotype was counted at least ten times. Because this beta chain is a stray read in a library intended to capture alpha chains, its abundance should not be given much weight. The V call is TRBV7-2, the J call TRBJ2-7; D perhaps matches TRBD2 (5 bases). Deletions cut 4 bases from V and 1 base from J, with 8 bases between. This CDR3 has 13 amino acids. Per germline, CDR1 SGHTA and CDR2 FQGNSA. CDR3 amino acids: CASSSRASYEQYF. The CDR3 DNA is TGTGCCAGCAGCTCGCGGGCGTCCTACGAGCAGTACTTC. Full variable domain (remainder filled in from reference TRBV7-2 and TRBJ2-7): GAGVSQSPSNKVTEKGKDVELRCDPISGHTALYWYRQSLGQGLEFLIYFQGNSAPDKSGLPSDRFSAERTGGSVSTLTIQRTQQEDSAVYLCASSSRASYEQYFGPGTRLTVT.

This clonotype was picked up many times. This beta chain represents an off-target read in a library built for alpha chains; its size is of limited meaning. The chain joins TRBV11-2 to TRBJ1-3, with D maybe TRBD1 (6 bases). Germline CDR1 is SGHAT and CDR2 is FQNNGV. This CDR3 region has 16 residues. Trimming stripped 5 bases from V and 0 bases from J, with 14 bases between. CDR3 amino acids: CASSHQGHTSGNTIYF. The CDR3 DNA reads TGTGCCAGCAGCCATCAGGGACACACCTCTGGAAACACCATATATTTT.

At least ten counts were recorded for this clonotype. This beta chain turned up in a library designed for alpha chains; as an off-target read, its abundance says little. This chain's CDR3 is CASSLLDSPLHF. In nucleotides, the CDR3 is TGTGCCAGCAGCCTCCTGGATTCACCCCTCCACTTT. The V gene is TRBV3-1, the J gene TRBJ1-6; D not certain. The CDR3 covers 12 residues. V lost 4 bases and J 8 bases, leaving 6 bases between the germline ends. Germline lookup yields CDR1 LGHDT and CDR2 YNNKEL (reference sequence).

This clonotype was seen many times. This beta chain is a stray sequence in a library constructed for alpha chains; its clone size is not meaningful. The V call is TRBV20-1, the J call TRBJ1-1, with TRBD1 as a possible D gene (6 bases). Germline V gene sequence: CDR1 DFQATT, CDR2 SNEGSKA (reference sequence). V lost 2 bases to trimming and J lost 6 bases, with 10 bases between them. The CDR3 is 12 amino acids. CDR3 residues: CSARRTAPEAFF. As DNA, the CDR3 is TGCAGTGCTAGACGGACAGCCCCTGAAGCTTTCTTT.

This clonotype was detected ten times or more. This beta chain slipped into a library made for alpha chains as a stray read, so its size is not meaningful. V usage is TRBV20-1 and J usage is TRBJ2-7, with D possibly called TRBD1 or TRBD2 (5 bases each). Trimming shortened V by 6 bases and J by 8 bases, and 23 bases separated the two germline ends. The CDR3 runs to 14 residues. Germline CDR1 DFQATT, CDR2 SNEGSKA (reference sequence). CDR3 in DNA: TGCAGTGCCAGCCCCGACAGCGGTTACGTCAAGCAGTACTTC. Residues: CSASPDSGYVKQYF.

There are many counts of this clonotype. A library prepared for alpha chains yielded this beta chain as an off-target read; its size is of little meaning. V and J are TRBV20-1 and TRBJ2-3; D remains unclear. V was trimmed by 3 bases and J by 4 bases, leaving 2 bases between them. CDR1 and CDR2 from the germline V gene are DFQATT and SNEGSKA (reference sequence). The CDR3 sequence is 10 residues long. CDR3 sequence (DNA): TGCAGTGCTAGTGCAGATACGCAGTATTTT. Protein product: CSASADTQYF.

This clonotype came up many times. Since it is a stray read in a library aimed at alpha chains, this beta chain has a size that is not meaningful. Written as DNA, the CDR3 is TGTGCCAGCAGCTTAAGAAGCCCGGACAGGGGAAGAACCTACGAGCAGTACTTC. Residues: CASSLRSPDRGRTYEQYF. This chain uses TRBV7-3 with TRBJ2-7; 9 positions agree with TRBD1. V dropped 1 base and J dropped 2; count of bases not matched to a gene: 12. CDR3 size: 18 residues. The germline gives CDR1 SGHTA, CDR2 FQGTGA.

About this clonotype: Germline is not matched at one junction end, which may reflect a read error. This beta chain was picked up by a library intended for alpha chains and is off target, so its count carries little meaning. The chain links TRBV20-1 to TRBJ1-5; weak D call: TRBD1 (5 bases). Germline V gene lookup returns CDR1 DFQATT and CDR2 SNEGSKA (reference sequence). The CDR3 length is 13 residues. In nucleotides, the CDR3 is TGCAGTGCTAGTAAGGGGCTAGGTCAGCCCCGGCATTTT. It specifies CSASKGLGQPRHF.

Many counts were recorded for this clonotype. The library was prepared for alpha chains; this beta chain is a stray read, so its frequency means little. CDR3 nucleotides: TGTGCCACCACCCCCAGGGGGAACTCCTACAATGAGCAGTTCTTC. Protein sequence: CATTPRGNSYNEQFF. The chain has TRBV12-3 or TRBV12-4 and TRBJ2-1, with 7 bases identical to TRBD1. The V and J ends lost 10 bases and 0 bases, in that order; junction bases with no gene match: 9. This CDR3 is built from 15 residues.

This clonotype showed up just a few times. This beta chain lies outside the target of a library built for alpha chains; its clone size means little. The chain carries TRBV19 and TRBJ1-4; D not resolved. Trimming stripped 4 bases from V and 0 bases from J, with 12 bases between. The CDR3 runs 16 residues. CDR1 LNHDA and CDR2 SQIVND come from the germline V gene (reference sequence). The CDR3 here is CASSTAGRSTNEKLFF. DNA for the CDR3: TGTGCCAGTAGTACCGCCGGGAGGTCAACTAATGAAAAACTGTTTTTT. Full variable domain (missing parts from reference TRBV19 and TRBJ1-4): DGGITQSPKYLFRKEGQNVTLSCEQNLNHDAMYWYRQDPGQGLRLIYYSQIVNDFQKGDIAEGYSVSREKKESFPLTVTSAQKNPTAFYLCASSTAGRSTNEKLFFGSGTQLSVL.

Regarding this clonotype: This may be a read error: a much more frequent sequence differs by one nucleotide. A library prepared for alpha chains yielded this beta chain as an off-target read; its size is of little meaning. The chain is built from TRBV2 and TRBJ2-5; D perhaps matches TRBD1 (6 bases). Trimming cost V 10 bases and J 5 bases, with 17 bases left between them. The CDR3 runs 13 residues. CDR1 and CDR2 from the germline V gene are SNHLY and FYNNEI. CDR3 DNA sequence: TGTGCCAAAGGGGACACAGGGATGGAGACCCAGTACTTC. Encoded protein: CAKGDTGMETQYF.

This clonotype ranks as medium-sized. This beta chain appears as a stray read in a library generated for alpha chains; its size is not informative. The chain uses TRBV6-5 and TRBJ2-7; D gene unclear. V gave up 5 bases and J gave up 3 bases, with 14 bases separating them. Germline CDR1 reads MNHEY; CDR2 reads SVGAGI. The CDR3 covers 14 residues. This CDR3 is CASSHLDGDYEQYF. CDR3 nucleotide sequence: TGTGCCAGCAGTCACCTAGACGGAGACTACGAGCAGTACTTC.

By frequency in the sample, this clonotype is medium-sized. Because this beta chain is a stray read in a library intended to capture alpha chains, its abundance should not be given much weight. The J gene is TRBJ2-7, the V gene TRBV5-5; TRBD1 might be the D (5 bases). This CDR3 comprises 13 residues. The germline V gene has CDR1 SGHKS and CDR2 YYEKEE (reference sequence). The V gene lost 4 bases and the J gene lost 2 bases, with 10 bases spanning the gap. This CDR3 reads CASSPTATYEQYF. In nucleotides, the CDR3 is TGTGCCAGCAGCCCGACAGCCACCTACGAGCAGTACTTC. Filled out from reference TRBV5-5 and TRBJ2-7, the complete variable domain reads DAGVTQSPTHLIKTRGQQVTLRCSPISGHKSVSWYQQVLGQGPQFIFQYYEKEERGRGNFPDRFSARQFPNYSSELNVNALLLGDSALYLCASSPTATYEQYFGPGTRLTVT.

By share, this clonotype ranks as medium-sized (0.01 to 0.1%). Because the library targeted alpha chains, this beta chain is an off-target read whose size means little. The V call is TRBV7-2, the J call TRBJ2-7; 8 bases align to TRBD1. The V gene end was trimmed by 3 bases and the J gene end by 7 bases; junction bases not matched to a gene: 11. CDR1 is SGHTA, CDR2 FQGNSA, per germline. This CDR3 contains 15 residues. This CDR3 reads CASSFKRTGKGEQYF. In nucleotides, the CDR3 is TGTGCCAGCAGCTTCAAACGGACAGGGAAGGGAGAGCAGTACTTC. Supplemented by reference TRBV7-2 and TRBJ2-7, the full variable domain reads GAGVSQSPSNKVTEKGKDVELRCDPISGHTALYWYRQSLGQGLEFLIYFQGNSAPDKSGLPSDRFSAERTGGSVSTLTIQRTQQEDSAVYLCASSFKRTGKGEQYFGPGTRLTVT.

This clonotype was detected ten times or more. The size of this beta chain means little, since it is a stray read in a library made for alpha chains. The chain has TRBV11-2 and TRBJ2-2; TRBD2 might be the D (6 bases). The CDR3 runs 19 residues. Germline V CDR1 and CDR2: SGHAT, FQNNGV. Trimming took 2 bases from V and 2 from J, leaving 21 bases between them. The chain's CDR3 is CASSLMSGPGTPNTGELFF. In DNA, the CDR3 is TGTGCCAGCAGCTTAATGTCGGGCCCGGGGACTCCTAACACCGGGGAGCTGTTTTTT. The full variable domain, completed using reference TRBV11-2 and TRBJ2-2, is EAGVAQSPRYKIIEKRQSVAFWCNPISGHATLYWYQQILGQGPKLLIQFQNNGVVDDSQLPKDRFSAERLKGVDSTLKIQPAKLEDSAVYLCASSLMSGPGTPNTGELFFGEGSRLTVL.

This clonotype was seen ten or more times. In a library made to pick up alpha chains, this beta chain is a stray read with a size that means little. The V call is TRBV9, the J call TRBJ2-3; 10 positions agree with TRBD2. Trimming took 3 bases from V and 2 from J; bases not matched to a gene: 6. The CDR3 is made up of 16 amino acids. The germline CDR1 and CDR2 sequences are SGDLS and YYNGEE. This CDR3 reads CASSGSGGAYTDTQYF. The CDR3, as DNA: TGTGCCAGCAGCGGAAGCGGGGGGGCCTACACAGATACGCAGTATTTT.

This clonotype was detected ten times or more. This beta chain is off target for a library built for alpha chains, so its abundance means little. V and J are TRBV7-6 and TRBJ1-1; D call uncertain. CDR3 length: 16 amino acids. The germline CDR1 and CDR2 sequences are SGHVS and FNYEAQ. V was shortened by 1 base and J by 0 bases, with 12 bases between the two germline ends. The DNA for the CDR3 is TGTGCCAGCAGCTTAGATAAGGCAGGAATGAACACTGAAGCTTTCTTT. Translated: CASSLDKAGMNTEAFF.

Many counts were recorded for this clonotype. This beta chain lies outside the target of a library built for alpha chains; its clone size means little. The chain is built from TRBV6-5 and TRBJ1-1; D possibly corresponds to TRBD1 (5 bases). Between the trimmed V and J ends, which lost 6 bases and 3 bases, there was a span of 17 bases. Germline CDR1 MNHEY, CDR2 SVGAGI. The CDR3 runs 15 residues. CDR3 nucleotides: TGTGCCAGCAGCGCAGGGATGGTGGGGGACACTGAAGCTTTCTTT. Amino acid sequence: CASSAGMVGDTEAFF.

This clonotype is medium-sized (0.01 to 0.1%) by share. This beta chain came through as a stray read in a library set up for alpha chains, and its size says little. The J gene is TRBJ1-6, the V gene TRBV5-1; D gene ambiguous. This CDR3 spans 14 amino acids. Per the germline V gene, CDR1 is SGHRS and CDR2 is YFSETQ. Between the trimmed V and J ends, which lost 2 bases and 8 bases, there was a span of 11 bases. The CDR3 sequence: CASSFEREDSPLHF. The CDR3, as DNA: TGCGCCAGCAGCTTTGAGAGGGAAGATTCACCCCTCCACTTT. Variable domain in full (rest from reference TRBV5-1 and TRBJ1-6): KAGVTQTPRYLIKTRGQQVTLSCSPISGHRSVSWYQQTPGQGLQFLFEYFSETQRNKGNFPGRFSGRQFSNSRSEMNVSTLELGDSALYLCASSFEREDSPLHFGNGTRLTVT.